Below are 27 T cell receptor beta chains sequenced from a single sample in a study of blood T cell repertoires in COVID-19. Some clones are missing from TCRdb's copy, which holds only in-frame ones; the method was immunoSEQ multiplex PCR. The sample lists 200,000 to 300,000 clones, approximately 83% seen once, with just over 3% in the top ten. Material for sequencing was peripheral blood. Every receptor here comes from a woman in her twenties or thirties who had recovered from COVID-19.

The gene calls are TRBV12-3 or TRBV12-4 and TRBJ2-1, with D perhaps matching TRBD2 (6 bases). The CDR3 covers 12 residues. The V end was cut by 7 bases, the J end by 12 bases, with 16 bases between. Here the CDR3 reads CASTRDSPGQFF. The CDR3, as DNA: TGTGCCAGCACCCGGGACTCCCCGGGGCAGTTCTTC.

V gene TRBV9 combines with J gene TRBJ1-2; D call uncertain. Trimming took off 0 bases at V and 8 bases at J, with 14 bases between the two ends. Germline V CDR1 and CDR2: SGDLS, YYNGEE. The CDR3 is made up of 14 amino acids. This CDR3 reads CASSVGSPGWGYTF. CDR3 coding DNA: TGTGCCAGCAGCGTAGGGTCTCCAGGATGGGGCTACACCTTC.

The chain couples TRBV7-2 to TRBJ2-3; 10 bases fit TRBD2. The CDR3 runs 18 residues. Germline CDR1 SGHTA, CDR2 FQGNSA. The junction had 14 bases not matched to a gene; V was cut back by 5 bases and J by 3 bases. The CDR3: CASSPFMTAGGSTDTQYF. Here the CDR3 DNA reads TGTGCCAGCAGCCCTTTTATGACAGCGGGGGGGAGTACAGATACGCAGTATTTT.

The chain has TRBV19 and TRBJ2-7; TRBD1 aligns across 9 bases. Germline CDR1 is LNHDA and CDR2 is SQIVND (reference sequence). With V trimmed by 4 bases and J by 7 bases, 17 bases remained unmatched. The CDR3 spans 17 residues. The CDR3 loop is CASSKIPGQGSKNEQYF. DNA for the CDR3: TGTGCCAGTAGTAAAATACCGGGACAGGGTTCCAAGAATGAGCAGTACTTC.

V and J are TRBV11-1 and TRBJ2-1, with D perhaps matching TRBD1 (6 bases). Germline V lookup: CDR1 SGHAT, CDR2 FQDESV (reference sequence). The CDR3 loop spans 16 amino acids. Deletions cut 5 bases from V and 10 bases from J, with 24 bases between. CDR3 loop: CASSLRGTDIKAEQFF. The CDR3 nucleotides read TGTGCCAGCAGCCTGAGGGGGACGGATATCAAAGCGGAGCAGTTCTTC. Using reference TRBV11-1 and TRBJ2-1 for the parts outside the CDR3, the full variable domain is EAEVAQSPRYKITEKSQAVAFWCDPISGHATLYWYRQILGQGPELLVQFQDESVVDDSQLPKDRFSAERLKGVDSTLKIQPAELGDSAMYLCASSLRGTDIKAEQFFGPGTRLTVL.

The CDR3 region is CAWSTAVGYNSPLHF. The CDR3 region has the DNA TGTGCCTGGAGTACAGCGGTGGGCTATAATTCACCCCTCCACTTT. The chain combines TRBV30 with TRBJ1-6, with D uncertain. The CDR3 runs to 15 residues. In germline, CDR1 is GTSNPN, CDR2 SVGIG (reference sequence). V dropped 2 bases and J dropped 3 bases, with 11 bases sitting between them. Drawing the rest from reference TRBV30 and TRBJ1-6, the complete variable domain is SQTIHQWPATLVQPVGSPLSLECTVEGTSNPNLYWYRQAAGRGLQLLFYSVGIGQISSEVPQNLSASRPQDRQFILSSKKLLLSDSGFYLCAWSTAVGYNSPLHFGNGTRLTVT.

The chain couples TRBV7-9 to TRBJ2-7; D is perhaps TRBD2 (6 bases). Germline CDR1 SEHNR, CDR2 FQNEAQ (reference sequence). The CDR3 totals 12 residues. Trimming shortened V by 1 base and J by 6 bases, and 7 bases separated the two germline ends. CDR3 region: CASSLGGGEQYF. CDR3 in DNA: TGTGCCAGCAGCTTAGGGGGAGGCGAGCAGTACTTC.

The chain links TRBV18 to TRBJ2-3, with D possibly TRBD1 on 5 matching bases. V was shortened by 4 bases and J by 2 bases, with 16 bases between the two germline ends. Germline-derived CDR1 and CDR2 are KGHSH and LQKENI. CDR3 length equals 16 residues. In nucleotides, the CDR3 is TGTGCCAGCTCACGAAGGGGTCCAACTACCACAGATACGCAGTATTTT. It is translated as CASSRRGPTTTDTQYF.

The chain uses TRBV3-1 (or the pseudogene TRBV3-2) and TRBJ2-7; no clear D gene. Looked up from germline, CDR1 is LGHDT and CDR2 is YNNKEL (reference sequence). Trimming removed 3 bases at V and 0 bases at J, with 18 bases between. The CDR3 is 17 residues long. This CDR3 is CASSQQAWQEGSYEQYF. In DNA form, the CDR3 reads TGTGCCAGCAGCCAGCAGGCGTGGCAGGAAGGCTCCTACGAGCAGTACTTC.

This chain links TRBV3-1 (or the pseudogene TRBV3-2) with TRBJ2-7, with TRBD2 matching over 15 bases. V dropped 4 bases and J dropped 0; count of bases not matched to a gene: 7. Germline V gene lookup returns CDR1 LGHDT and CDR2 YNNKEL (reference sequence). This CDR3 has 18 residues. CDR3 sequence (DNA): TGTGCCAGCAGCCTCGGGACTAGCGGGGGGTACAGCTCCTACGAGCAGTACTTC. Translating gives CASSLGTSGGYSSYEQYF.

The J gene is TRBJ2-5, the V gene TRBV11-2; no clear D gene. CDR1 and CDR2 from the germline V gene are SGHAT and FQNNGV. This CDR3 comprises 14 residues. The V gene lost 5 bases and the J gene lost 5 bases, with 15 bases spanning the gap. CDR3 sequence (DNA): TGTGCCAGCAGCCCGGCCCTCCGGGTGGAGACCCAGTACTTC. Its protein product is CASSPALRVETQYF.

CDR3 in DNA: TGTGCCAGCAGTTACCTGGGGAGTGGCTACACCTTC. It is translated as CASSYLGSGYTF. This rearrangement joins TRBV6-2 or TRBV6-3 to TRBJ1-2; D ambiguous. Deletions cut 2 bases from V and 7 bases from J, with 8 bases between. The CDR3 loop spans 12 amino acids. The germline V gene encodes CDR1 MNHEY and CDR2 SVGEGT.

The chain carries TRBV3-1 (or the pseudogene TRBV3-2) and TRBJ2-5; the D is unclear. V was trimmed by 1 base and J by 5 bases, leaving 11 bases between them. Germline V CDR1 and CDR2: LGHDT, YNNKEL (reference sequence). This CDR3 has 14 residues. The CDR3 DNA is TGTGCCAGCAGCCAAGGTAGTTCTACGGAGACCCAGTACTTC. This gives the protein CASSQGSSTETQYF.

This clone has just a few counts. V is TRBV2 and J is TRBJ1-6; D is ambiguous. V dropped 6 bases and J dropped 1 base, with 19 bases sitting between them. The CDR3 loop spans 18 amino acids. Germline values: CDR1 SNHLY, CDR2 FYNNEI. CDR3 sequence (DNA): TGTGCCAGCAGGGGCAGCTTCGGGGAATTTTCCTATAATTCACCCCTCCACTTT. Translation gives CASRGSFGEFSYNSPLHF.

This chain joins TRBV27 and TRBJ1-2; possible D gene TRBD1, 6 bases. The CDR3 is made up of 13 amino acids. V lost 5 bases, J lost 2 bases, and 9 bases lay in between. Germline CDR1 is MNHEY and CDR2 is SMNVEV (reference sequence). Written as DNA, the CDR3 is TGTGCCAGCAGTCGACAGGCAAACTATGGCTACACCTTC. It codes for CASSRQANYGYTF.

This rearrangement joins TRBV11-1 to TRBJ1-2; perhaps TRBD1 as D (6 bases). The CDR3 contains 15 residues. CDR1 SGHAT and CDR2 FQDESV come from the germline V gene (reference sequence). V shed 5 bases and J shed 7 bases, with 20 bases lying between them. CDR3 sequence (DNA): TGTGCCAGCAGCACCCCGCAGGACAGAGTCCTTGGCTACACCTTC. Translation gives CASSTPQDRVLGYTF.

The rearrangement uses TRBV11-1 and TRBJ2-5; possible D gene TRBD1, 6 bases. Trimming removed 5 bases at V and 0 bases at J, with 7 bases between. Germline V gives CDR1 SGHAT, CDR2 FQDESV (reference sequence). The CDR3 has 13 residues. The CDR3 DNA reads as TGTGCCAGCAGCCGACAGGACCAAGAGACCCAGTACTTC. Translated: CASSRQDQETQYF.

J is TRBJ2-7 and V is TRBV2, with D uncertain. Germline CDR1 and CDR2: SNHLY and FYNNEI. The CDR3 is 13 amino acids. V was trimmed by 4 bases and J by 2 bases, leaving 9 bases between them. The CDR3 bases are TGTGCCAGCAGTGGTATTTTAACCTACGAGCAGTACTTC. Translated: CASSGILTYEQYF.

This chain uses TRBV30 with TRBJ2-5; perhaps TRBD2 as D (6 bases). V lost 0 bases and J 7 bases, leaving 15 bases between the germline ends. This CDR3 has 14 residues. Per the germline V gene, CDR1 is GTSNPN and CDR2 is SVGIG (reference sequence). CDR3 sequence (DNA): TGTGCCTGGAGTGTATTTGGGGCCGGGGGGACCCAGTACTTC. It codes for CAWSVFGAGGTQYF.

The chain links TRBV6-5 to TRBJ1-1; 10 positions agree with TRBD1. The CDR3 sequence is 14 residues long. Trimming took 5 bases from V and 4 from J; bases not matched to a gene: 4. Germline-derived CDR1 and CDR2 are MNHEY and SVGAGI. The CDR3 nucleotides read TGTGCCAGCAGTCGACAGGGGGCTACCACTGAAGCTTTCTTT. Translated, it gives CASSRQGATTEAFF.

The V call is TRBV5-4, the J call TRBJ2-3, with 14 bases fitting TRBD2. This CDR3 comprises 16 residues. The germline V gene has CDR1 SGHNT and CDR2 YYREEE (reference sequence). The J segment lost 4 bases and the V segment lost 5 bases, leaving 6 bases of the junction unmatched. CDR3 sequence reads: CASSIPGLAGADTQYF. DNA for the CDR3: TGTGCCAGCAGTATTCCGGGACTAGCGGGGGCAGATACGCAGTATTTT.

This clone was seen just once. The same CDR3 is also encoded by other DNA sequences in this sample. J is TRBJ2-2 and V is TRBV4-2, with D unresolved. Trimming shortened V by 0 bases and J by 7 bases, and 9 bases separated the two germline ends. The CDR3 length is 14 residues. Germline lookup yields CDR1 LGHNA and CDR2 YNFKEQ. CDR3 nucleotides: TGTGCCAGCAGCCAAGATTCCAGCGTCGGGGAGCTGTTTTTT. It codes for CASSQDSSVGELFF.

The V and J genes are TRBV5-6 and TRBJ2-5; a weak D match, TRBD2 (5 bases). From germline, CDR1 is SGHDT and CDR2 YYEEEE. V was trimmed by 0 bases and J by 4 bases, leaving 10 bases between them. This CDR3 has 14 amino acids. The CDR3, as DNA: TGTGCCAGCAGCTTGGCCAGTCTAGCAGAGACCCAGTACTTC. Translating it yields CASSLASLAETQYF.

The J gene is TRBJ1-6, the V gene TRBV10-3; 7 bases align to TRBD1. Per the germline V gene, CDR1 is ENHRY and CDR2 is SYGVKD. V shed 2 bases, J shed 10 bases, and the junction held 5 bases outside the gene matches. The CDR3 length is 14 residues. The CDR3 here is CAISETGVESPLHF. The CDR3 nucleotides are TGTGCCATCAGTGAGACAGGGGTGGAATCACCCCTCCACTTT.

The chain joins TRBV6-2 or TRBV6-3 to TRBJ2-1; 7 bases line up with TRBD1. This CDR3 contains 16 residues. J lost 2 bases, V lost 4 bases, and 8 bases had no gene match. From germline, CDR1 is MNHEY and CDR2 SVGEGT. This chain's CDR3 is CASSSDREVPYNEQFF. The CDR3 DNA reads TGTGCCAGCAGTTCCGACAGGGAAGTCCCCTACAATGAGCAGTTCTTC.

The V and J genes are TRBV19 and TRBJ1-4, with 7 positions matching TRBD1. With 7 bases clipped from V and 0 bases from J, the junction kept 5 bases outside the gene matches. The germline V gene encodes CDR1 LNHDA and CDR2 SQIVND (reference sequence). The length of the CDR3 is 15 residues. The CDR3 region is CASTTGTATNEKLFF. Written as DNA, the CDR3 is TGTGCCAGTACCACCGGGACAGCAACTAATGAAAAACTGTTTTTT.

This chain connects TRBV4-2 to TRBJ1-6, with D unclear. Germline CDR1 and CDR2: LGHNA and YNFKEQ. This CDR3 is built from 16 residues. V was pared by 0 bases and J by 6 bases, with 12 bases between. This chain's CDR3 is CASSQDVRSTNSPLHF. The DNA for the CDR3 is TGTGCCAGCAGCCAAGATGTCAGATCAACTAATTCACCCCTCCACTTT.